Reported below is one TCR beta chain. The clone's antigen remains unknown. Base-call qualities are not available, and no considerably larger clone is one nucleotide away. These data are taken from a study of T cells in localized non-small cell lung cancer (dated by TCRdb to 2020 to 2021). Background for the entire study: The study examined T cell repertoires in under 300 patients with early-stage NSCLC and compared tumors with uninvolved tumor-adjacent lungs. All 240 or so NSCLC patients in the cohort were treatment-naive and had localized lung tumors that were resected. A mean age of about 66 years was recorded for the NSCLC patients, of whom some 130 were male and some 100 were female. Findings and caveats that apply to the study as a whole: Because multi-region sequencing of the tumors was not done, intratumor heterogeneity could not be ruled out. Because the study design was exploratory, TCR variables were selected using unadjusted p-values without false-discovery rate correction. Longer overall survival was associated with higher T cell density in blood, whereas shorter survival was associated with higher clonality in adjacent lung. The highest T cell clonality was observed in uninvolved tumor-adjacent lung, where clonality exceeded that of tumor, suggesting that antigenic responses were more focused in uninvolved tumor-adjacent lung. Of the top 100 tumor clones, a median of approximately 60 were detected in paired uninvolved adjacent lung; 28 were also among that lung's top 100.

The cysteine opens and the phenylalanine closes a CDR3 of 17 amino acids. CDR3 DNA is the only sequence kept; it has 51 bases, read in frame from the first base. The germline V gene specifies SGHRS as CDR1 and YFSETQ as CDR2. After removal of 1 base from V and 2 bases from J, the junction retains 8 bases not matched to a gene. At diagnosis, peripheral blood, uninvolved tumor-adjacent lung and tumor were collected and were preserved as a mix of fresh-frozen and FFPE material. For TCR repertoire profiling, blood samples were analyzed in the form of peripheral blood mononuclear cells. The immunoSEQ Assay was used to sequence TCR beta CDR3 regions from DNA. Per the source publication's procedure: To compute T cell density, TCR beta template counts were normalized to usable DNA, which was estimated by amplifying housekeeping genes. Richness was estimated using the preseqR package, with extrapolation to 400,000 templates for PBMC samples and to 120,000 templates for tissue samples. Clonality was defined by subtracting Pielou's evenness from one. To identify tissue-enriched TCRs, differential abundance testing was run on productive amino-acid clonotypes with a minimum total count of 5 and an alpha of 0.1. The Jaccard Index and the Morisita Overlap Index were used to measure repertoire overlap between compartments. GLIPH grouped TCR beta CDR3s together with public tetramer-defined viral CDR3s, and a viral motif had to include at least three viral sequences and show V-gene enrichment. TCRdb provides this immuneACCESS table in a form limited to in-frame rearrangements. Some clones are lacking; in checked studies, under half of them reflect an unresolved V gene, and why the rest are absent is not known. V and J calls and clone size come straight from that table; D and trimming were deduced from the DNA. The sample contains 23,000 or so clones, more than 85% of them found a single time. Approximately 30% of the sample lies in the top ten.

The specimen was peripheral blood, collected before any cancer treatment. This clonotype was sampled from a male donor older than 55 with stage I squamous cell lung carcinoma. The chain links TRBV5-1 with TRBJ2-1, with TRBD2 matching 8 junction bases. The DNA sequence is TGCGCCAGCAGCTTGAGCGTGGAGCGGGGGACCTACAATGAGCAGTTCTTC. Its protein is CASSLSVERGTYNEQFF.